These 2 T cell receptor beta chains were all obtained from the same sample, sequenced in a study of blood T cells in healthy people across ages. Alongside a J-beta primer mix, a sample-barcoded 5' primer served in a second PCR lasting 7 to 11 cycles. Each CDR3 protein gets one entry after TCRdb re-called the 5' RACE reads with MiXCR. The repertoire holds around 900,000 distinct CDR3 sequences, with about 30% as singletons. The sequencing sample was made of blood. These receptors originate from an elderly woman in good health.

This clonotype was counted many times. V is TRBV10-3 and J is TRBJ2-6, with a possible D match to TRBD2 (6 bases). Trimming took 6 bases from V and 0 from J, leaving 18 bases between them. Germline V gene sequence: CDR1 ENHRY, CDR2 SYGVKD. CDR3 size: 18 residues. The CDR3 coding sequence is TGTGCCATCAGCGGGGACGGGGGACGGGACTCTGGGGCCAACGTCCTGACTTTC. Its protein product is CAISGDGGRDSGANVLTF.

There are many counts of this clonotype. This chain uses TRBV4-3 with TRBJ1-2, with 7 bases matching TRBD1. CDR1 is LGHNA, CDR2 YSLEER, per germline. Trimming removed 0 bases from V and 7 bases from J; junction bases left unmatched: 5. There are 14 residues in the CDR3. Here the CDR3 reads CASSQDNRGSGYTF. The DNA of the CDR3 is TGCGCCAGCAGCCAAGATAACAGGGGATCTGGCTACACCTTC.